These T cell receptor beta chains were read from a single sample in a study of technical replicates of blood from several donors. Using immunoSEQ multiplex PCR, the repertoire was profiled, and TCRdb retains in-frame clones only, with some absent. The table includes some 57,000 clones, roughly 97% detected once. Source material: T cells isolated from PBMCs. These TCRs come from a human donor in good health. Both conserved end residues are part of each CDR3.

TRBJ2-3,TRBV10-3,CAISESGQTTDTQYF
TRBJ1-1,TRBV6-5,CASSKPGTLNTEAFF
TRBJ2-1,TRBV7-7,CASSLTGTSGYNEQFF
TRBJ2-3,TRBV11-3,CASSLRGGATDTQYF
TRBJ1-6,TRBV10-1,CASSEGQPNSPLHF
TRBJ1-5,TRBV19,CASSKGQKGQPQHF
TRBJ2-2,TRBV14,CASSHFTGLTGELFF
TRBJ2-3,TRBV7-9,CASSLQIAGGGADTQYF
TRBJ2-2,TRBV6-5,CATRQGRTGELFF
TRBJ1-2,TRBV9,CASSVVSYGYTF
TRBJ2-7,TRBV7-2,CASSLSTGTRTYEQYF
TRBJ2-1,TRBV11-3,CASQGLTTSNEQFF
TRBJ2-3,TRBV7-3,CASSLRLAGDTDTQYF